This T cell receptor beta chain appears in the sequencing data of a study of PD-1 blockade in classical Hodgkin lymphoma. Brentuximab vedotin exposure varied among the patients, all of whom had relapsed after autologous stem cell transplantation. Best responses included complete response and partial response; otherwise, the best response was progressive disease. Assay used: immunoSEQ multiplex PCR; TCRdb lists only in-frame clones, some missing. The profile shows some 20,000 clones, around 80% of them singletons. This CDR3 contains 17 residues. Study-level findings and limits: Lower baseline TCR diversity was reported for newly diagnosed patients than for healthy donors. Researchers reported that CD4+ TCR diversity, though not CD8+, rose significantly by C4D1.

As regards this clone: What it binds is not known.

Sequencing was performed on peripheral blood mononuclear cells (PBMCs), taken before the second cycle of nivolumab. The rearrangement joins TRBV12-2 to TRBJ2-7; the table assigns TRBD2, which was not confirmed against the DNA. TRBV12-2 is tagged as a pseudogene. The TCR sequence derives from a human donor with classical Hodgkin lymphoma. The CDR3 nucleotides read TGTGCAAGTCGCTCCAGAGCGAAGGGGCTAGCGGAATACGAGCAGTACGTC. Translating it yields CASRSRAKGLAEYEQYV.